A single sample gave rise to the 20 T cell receptor beta chains below, sequenced in a study of PD-1 blockade in classical Hodgkin lymphoma. Produced via immunoSEQ multiplex PCR; TCRdb's table is partial and in-frame only. The table lists 40,000 or so clones, around 80% of them singletons. Exposure to brentuximab vedotin varied, and each patient had relapsed following autologous stem cell transplantation. The sample consisted of peripheral blood mononuclear cells (PBMCs), taken at baseline. All receptors derive from a human donor with classical Hodgkin lymphoma.

The chain uses TRBV6-4 and TRBJ2-3; the D gene is possibly TRBD1 (5 bases). Germline V CDR1 and CDR2: MRHNA, SNTAGT. Trimming pared 3 bases from V and 0 bases from J, leaving 10 bases between. This CDR3 has 15 amino acids. In DNA form, the CDR3 reads TGTGCCAGCAGTGAGACAGCCGGCAGCACAGATACGCAGTATTTT. Protein sequence: CASSETAGSTDTQYF.

The chain is built from TRBV25-1 and TRBJ1-3, with TRBD1 as a possible D gene (5 bases). Per the germline V gene, CDR1 is MGHDK and CDR2 is SYGVNS. The CDR3 has 12 amino acids. V gave up 4 bases and J gave up 4 bases, with 5 bases separating them. DNA for the CDR3: TGTGCCAGCAGTGGACAGGGAAACACCATATATTTT. It yields the protein CASSGQGNTIYF.

Comments on this clone: One end of the junction varies from germline; a read error may be responsible. The V call is TRBV5-5, the J call TRBJ2-5; TRBD2 matches 9 bases. Germline V gene lookup returns CDR1 SGHKS and CDR2 YYEKEE (reference sequence). The CDR3 has 17 residues. CDR3 sequence (DNA): TGTGCCAGCAGCTTGGCCGGGGTTAGCGGGGGCCAAGGGACCCAGTACTTC. Translated, it gives CASSLAGVSGGQGTQYF.

The rearrangement links TRBV19 to TRBJ2-7, with a weak D call TRBD1 (5 bases). Germline loops: CDR1 LNHDA, CDR2 SQIVND (reference sequence). Trimming removed 0 bases at V and 0 bases at J, with 9 bases between. The CDR3 totals 15 residues. Here the CDR3 reads CASSIDRVSSYEQYF. In nucleotides, the CDR3 is TGTGCCAGTAGTATAGACAGGGTGAGCTCCTACGAGCAGTACTTC.

The chain is built from TRBV25-1 and TRBJ1-5; a weak D match, TRBD1 (5 bases). CDR3 length equals 14 residues. Deletions cut 6 bases from V and 6 bases from J, with 15 bases between. The germline CDR1 and CDR2 sequences are MGHDK and SYGVNS. The CDR3 DNA sequence: TGTGCCAGCAGCCGTTTGGGGGGGGTTCAGCCCCAGCATTTT. Encoded protein: CASSRLGGVQPQHF.

V is TRBV25-1 and J is TRBJ1-1; D remains unclear. The CDR3 runs to 15 residues. CDR1 is MGHDK and CDR2 is SYGVNS in the germline V gene. V dropped 4 bases and J dropped 1 base, with 13 bases sitting between them. The CDR3 protein is CASSAPSRGNTEAFF. CDR3 DNA sequence: TGTGCCAGCAGTGCACCCTCCAGAGGGAACACTGAAGCTTTCTTT.

The J gene is TRBJ1-5, the V gene TRBV5-1, with D unclear. The germline CDR1 and CDR2 sequences are SGHRS and YFSETQ. This CDR3 region has 13 residues. V was cut by 3 bases and J by 2 bases, with 6 bases left in between. CDR3 nucleotide sequence: TGCGCCAGCAGCTCGGATGGCAATCAGCCCCAGCATTTT. Amino acids: CASSSDGNQPQHF. Drawing the rest from reference TRBV5-1 and TRBJ1-5, the complete variable domain is KAGVTQTPRYLIKTRGQQVTLSCSPISGHRSVSWYQQTPGQGLQFLFEYFSETQRNKGNFPGRFSGRQFSNSRSEMNVSTLELGDSALYLCASSSDGNQPQHFGDGTRLSIL.

This clone has only one observation. The chain employs TRBV5-1 and TRBJ2-2; TRBD2 matches at 9 bases. Germline assignment: CDR1 SGHRS and CDR2 YFSETQ. This CDR3 contains 15 residues. The trim removed 4 bases at V and 1 base at J, leaving 2 bases unmatched. In nucleotides, the CDR3 is TGCGCCAGCAGCCGACTAGCGGTGAACACCGGGGAGCTGTTTTTT. Translating it yields CASSRLAVNTGELFF. The whole variable domain, filled in from reference TRBV5-1 and TRBJ2-2, reads KAGVTQTPRYLIKTRGQQVTLSCSPISGHRSVSWYQQTPGQGLQFLFEYFSETQRNKGNFPGRFSGRQFSNSRSEMNVSTLELGDSALYLCASSRLAVNTGELFFGEGSRLTVL.

The chain combines TRBV5-1 with TRBJ2-6; perhaps TRBD2 as D (5 bases). Per germline, CDR1 SGHRS and CDR2 YFSETQ. V dropped 5 bases and J dropped 0 bases, with 12 bases sitting between them. This CDR3 has 16 residues. The CDR3 nucleotides read TGCGCCAGCAGAACAACGAGGGCCTCTGGGGCCAACGTCCTGACTTTC. Translated: CASRTTRASGANVLTF. The entire variable domain, with the rest obtained from reference TRBV5-1 and TRBJ2-6, is as follows: KAGVTQTPRYLIKTRGQQVTLSCSPISGHRSVSWYQQTPGQGLQFLFEYFSETQRNKGNFPGRFSGRQFSNSRSEMNVSTLELGDSALYLCASRTTRASGANVLTFGAGSRLTVL.

The chain couples TRBV5-5 to TRBJ2-5, with D possibly called TRBD1 or TRBD2 (5 bases each). The CDR3 sequence is 13 residues long. In germline, CDR1 is SGHKS, CDR2 YYEKEE (reference sequence). V was clipped by 0 bases and J by 2 bases, with 5 bases between them. CDR3 DNA sequence: TGTGCCAGCAGCTTGGGGGGGCAAGAGACCCAGTACTTC. Translated: CASSLGGQETQYF.

This sequence joins TRBV2 and TRBJ1-1; D possibly corresponds to TRBD1 (5 bases). Germline CDR1 reads SNHLY; CDR2 reads FYNNEI. The CDR3 spans 11 residues. V was shortened by 7 bases and J by 10 bases, with 13 bases between the two germline ends. The CDR3 is CASTPRDSAFF. CDR3 nucleotide sequence: TGTGCCAGCACCCCCAGGGACTCAGCTTTCTTT.

This sequence joins TRBV2 and TRBJ2-5; the match to TRBD2 covers 7 bases. CDR1 is SNHLY and CDR2 is FYNNEI in the germline V gene. V was clipped by 10 bases and J by 3 bases; unmatched bases: 8. CDR3 length: 13 residues. The CDR3 is CATKGGEEETQYF. CDR3 bases: TGTGCCACCAAGGGAGGGGAAGAAGAGACCCAGTACTTC.

The table lists this clone with a count of one. The CDR3 DNA is TGTGCCAGCAGTGAAGTCTGGGCCAGGGAGGTGTACTTC. Amino acid sequence: CASSEVWAREVYF. This chain uses TRBV6-1 with TRBJ2-7; TRBD2 is a possible D gene (6 bases). V lost 1 base and J 12 bases, leaving 16 bases between the germline ends. Germline V lookup: CDR1 MNHNS, CDR2 SASEGT. This CDR3 region has 13 residues.

The CDR3 bases are TGTGCCAGCAGTGCTCCCGGGCCAATTCACAATGAGCAGTTCTTC. Its protein product is CASSAPGPIHNEQFF. The chain is built from TRBV25-1 and TRBJ2-1; D not certain. From germline, CDR1 is MGHDK and CDR2 SYGVNS. Trimming shortened V by 4 bases and J by 5 bases, and 15 bases separated the two germline ends. The CDR3 consists of 15 residues.

The chain joins TRBV7-2 to TRBJ2-2, with a possible D match to TRBD1 (5 bases). Trimming shortened V by 5 bases and J by 2 bases, and 12 bases separated the two germline ends. Per the germline V gene, CDR1 is SGHTA and CDR2 is FQGNSA. This CDR3 spans 15 amino acids. The DNA for the CDR3 is TGTGCCAGCAGCGGCAGGGTCCGCAACACCGGGGAGCTGTTTTTT. Residues: CASSGRVRNTGELFF.

The chain couples TRBV5-1 to TRBJ1-6; D not resolved. V was cut by 0 bases and J by 0 bases, with 13 bases left in between. The CDR3 sequence is 18 residues long. Germline assignment: CDR1 SGHRS and CDR2 YFSETQ. The CDR3 sequence: CASSLAPQISSYNSPLHF. CDR3 DNA: TGCGCCAGCAGCTTGGCCCCACAGATAAGCTCCTATAATTCACCCCTCCACTTT. Supplemented by reference TRBV5-1 and TRBJ1-6, the full variable domain reads KAGVTQTPRYLIKTRGQQVTLSCSPISGHRSVSWYQQTPGQGLQFLFEYFSETQRNKGNFPGRFSGRQFSNSRSEMNVSTLELGDSALYLCASSLAPQISSYNSPLHFGNGTRLTVT.

About this clone itself: Other DNA sequences from this sample encode an identical CDR3 as well. This sequence joins TRBV2 and TRBJ1-1; D possibly corresponds to TRBD1 (5 bases). Trimming cost V 3 bases and J 3 bases, with 11 bases left between them. Germline V lookup: CDR1 SNHLY, CDR2 FYNNEI. The CDR3 has 14 amino acids. CDR3 residues: CASSDGQGDTEAFF. CDR3 sequence (DNA): TGTGCCAGCAGTGACGGTCAGGGAGACACTGAAGCTTTCTTT.

The CDR3 DNA reads as TGTGCCACCAGCAGCCGATTTCAGGAGTCATACGAGCAGTACTTC. The encoded protein is CATSSRFQESYEQYF. The rearrangement uses TRBV15 and TRBJ2-5; D remains ambiguous. The assigned J gene may be wrong: the sequence end matches TRBJ2-7 better. Germline CDR1 LNHNV, CDR2 YYDKDF (reference sequence). There are 15 residues in the CDR3.

CDR3 protein: CASELSGAVATQYF. The DNA for the CDR3 is TGTGCTAGTGAGCTTAGCGGGGCGGTGGCTACGCAGTATTTT. The rearrangement joins TRBV12-5 to TRBJ2-3; 8 bases fit TRBD2. The CDR3 extends over 14 amino acids. V dropped 7 bases and J dropped 8; count of bases not matched to a gene: 11. Germline V gene lookup returns CDR1 LGHNT and CDR2 FRNRAP.

The chain links TRBV19 to TRBJ1-2; tentative D call: TRBD1 (5 bases). With 7 bases removed from V and 4 bases from J, the gap between germline ends came to 19 bases. Germline CDR1 reads LNHDA; CDR2 reads SQIVND (reference sequence). The CDR3 sequence is 15 residues long. In nucleotides, the CDR3 is TGTGCCAGTACCCCGGTTAGGGGAGGAAGCTATGGCTACACCTTC. It encodes CASTPVRGGSYGYTF.